Shown below are 14 T cell receptor beta chains from a single sample sequenced in a study of T cells of healthy individuals. TCRdb reprocessed the 5' RACE reads via MiXCR and lists one record per CDR3 protein. This repertoire shows approximately 100,000 distinct CDR3 sequences, approximately 18% found once; its top ten account for roughly 6.2%. The receptors come from a human donor in good health.

The rearrangement links TRBV7-9 to TRBJ2-3; D unclear. CDR1 SEHNR and CDR2 FQNEAQ come from the germline V gene (reference sequence). V lost 6 bases to trimming and J lost 3 bases, with 13 bases between them. CDR3 size: 14 residues. CDR3 region: CASSTNPSTDTQYF. The CDR3 bases are TGTGCCAGCAGTACAAATCCGTCGACAGATACGCAGTATTTT.

This clonotype was seen at least ten times. The V and J genes are TRBV6-2 or TRBV6-3 and TRBJ2-1; 7 bases are shared with TRBD2. J was trimmed by 9 bases and V by 6 bases; bases with no gene match: 5. The CDR3 covers 12 residues. CDR1 MNHEY and CDR2 SVGEGT come from the germline V gene. As DNA, the CDR3 is TGTGCCAGCAGGGGAGGGCCGGGTGAGCAGTTCTTC. Its translation is CASRGGPGEQFF.

This clonotype was recorded a few times. J is TRBJ2-6 and V is TRBV10-3, with TRBD2 matching 7 bases. The V and J ends lost 4 bases and 0 bases, in that order; junction bases with no gene match: 12. CDR1 ENHRY and CDR2 SYGVKD come from the germline V gene. The CDR3 sequence is 19 residues long. The CDR3 sequence: CAISVIKAGMSSGANVLTF. In DNA form, the CDR3 reads TGTGCCATCAGTGTGATAAAAGCGGGGATGAGCTCTGGGGCCAACGTCCTGACTTTC.

This clonotype has more than one count but fewer than ten. This chain uses TRBV5-1 with TRBJ1-6, with TRBD1 matching over 9 bases. Germline-derived CDR1 and CDR2 are SGHRS and YFSETQ. J lost 8 bases, V lost 0 bases, and 0 bases had no gene match. The CDR3 has 14 amino acids. CDR3 in DNA: TGCGCCAGCAGCTTGGGGACAGGGGATTCACCCCTCCACTTT. Translating gives CASSLGTGDSPLHF.

This clonotype has more than one count but fewer than ten. The rearrangement links TRBV24-1 to TRBJ2-6, with D possibly TRBD1 on 6 matching bases. Trimming left V 6 bases short and J 4 bases short, with 15 bases between. Looked up from germline, CDR1 is KGHDR and CDR2 is SFDVKD. The CDR3 runs to 16 residues. CDR3 DNA: TGTGCCACCAGTACAGGACAGTTTGACGGGGCCAACGTCCTGACTTTC. It codes for CATSTGQFDGANVLTF.

The V gene is TRBV15, the J gene TRBJ2-2, with 8 bases matching TRBD1. From germline, CDR1 is LNHNV and CDR2 YYDKDF (reference sequence). The CDR3 length is 16 residues. J was trimmed by 2 bases and V by 3 bases; bases with no gene match: 5. The CDR3 loop reads CATSSQGAINTGELFF. For the CDR3, the DNA is TGTGCCACCAGCAGTCAGGGGGCGATAAACACCGGGGAGCTGTTTTTT.

This clonotype has a handful of counts. V usage is TRBV20-1 and J usage is TRBJ2-1, with TRBD2 matching over 11 bases. From germline, CDR1 is DFQATT and CDR2 SNEGSKA (reference sequence). V was pared by 6 bases and J by 3 bases, with 10 bases of the junction left unmatched. This CDR3 has 16 residues. The CDR3 loop is CSAHTSGSGYYNEQFF. The CDR3 coding sequence is TGCAGTGCCCACACTAGCGGGAGTGGCTACTACAATGAGCAGTTCTTC.

This clonotype was found a few times. The gene calls are TRBV7-9 and TRBJ2-3; D not certain. Trimming took off 1 base at V and 5 bases at J, with 7 bases between the two ends. CDR1 is SEHNR, CDR2 FQNEAQ, per germline (reference sequence). The CDR3 is 13 residues long. The CDR3 reads CASSLEQRDTQYF. The CDR3 bases are TGTGCCAGCAGCTTAGAACAAAGAGATACGCAGTATTTT.

The V gene is TRBV28, the J gene TRBJ2-1, with a possible D match to TRBD2 (5 bases). The CDR3 extends over 16 amino acids. Trimming took off 3 bases at V and 0 bases at J, with 12 bases between the two ends. The germline V gene encodes CDR1 MDHEN and CDR2 SYDVKM. CDR3 protein: CASSLESGRSYNEQFF. The CDR3, as DNA: TGTGCCAGCAGTTTGGAGAGCGGACGCTCCTACAATGAGCAGTTCTTC.

This clonotype came up many times. This sequence joins TRBV6-5 and TRBJ2-1; 10 positions match TRBD2. V trimming: 2 bases; J trimming: 8 bases; junction bases outside the gene matches: 3. CDR3 length: 14 amino acids. CDR1 is MNHEY and CDR2 is SVGAGI in the germline V gene. The CDR3 bases are TGTGCCAGCAGTTACAGCGGGGGGGCCCATGAGCAGTTCTTC. Translated, it gives CASSYSGGAHEQFF.

The chain is built from TRBV9 and TRBJ2-7; 7 nucleotides align to TRBD1. J gave up 2 bases and V 4 bases, and 6 bases lay outside the gene matches. There are 14 residues in the CDR3. Germline loops: CDR1 SGDLS, CDR2 YYNGEE. The CDR3 region is CASSQGQFPYEQYF. CDR3 nucleotide sequence: TGTGCCAGCAGCCAGGGACAGTTCCCCTACGAGCAGTACTTC. Based on the CDR3 plus reference TRBV9 and TRBJ2-7, the full variable domain is DSGVTQTPKHLITATGQRVTLRCSPRSGDLSVYWYQQSLDQGLQFLIQYYNGEERAKGNILERFSAQQFPDLHSELNLSSLELGDSALYFCASSQGQFPYEQYFGPGTRLTVT.

This clonotype was detected many times. This chain links TRBV6-6 with TRBJ2-1; a possible D gene is TRBD2 (6 bases). V lost 2 bases to trimming and J lost 2 bases, with 7 bases between them. Germline CDR1 is MNHNY and CDR2 is SVGAGI (reference sequence). The CDR3 is 14 amino acids. The CDR3 DNA is TGTGCCAGCAGTTACGGCGGGGCCTACAATGAGCAGTTCTTC. Its protein product is CASSYGGAYNEQFF.

This clonotype was seen only a few times. This chain uses TRBV4-3 with TRBJ2-1; D unresolved. The CDR3 is 16 residues long. Germline CDR1 reads LGHNA; CDR2 reads YSLEER. The V gene lost 0 bases and the J gene lost 5 bases, with 14 bases spanning the gap. The CDR3 nucleotides are TGCGCCAGCAGCCAAGAGTGGCGGACGCCACACAATGAGCAGTTCTTC. Protein product: CASSQEWRTPHNEQFF.

CDR3 DNA sequence: TGCAGCGCCGGTAGCGGGAGGGCCTTGGAGTTCTTC. It encodes CSAGSGRALEFF. V gene TRBV29-1 combines with J gene TRBJ2-1; 11 bases agree with TRBD2. V shed 7 bases and J 14 bases; nucleotides not matched to a gene: 10. The CDR3 consists of 12 residues. Germline values: CDR1 SQVTM, CDR2 ANQGSEA.